This TCR beta chain was retrieved from a study of regulatory T cells in long-lasting Graves disease. Study outcomes and limitations: New patients shared roughly 1,000 public clonotypes, and persistent patients shared more, with about 2,500. Persistent Graves' cases showed lower TCR diversity than newly diagnosed cases.

Time point in this sample: newly diagnosed GD, antithyroid drugs for less than 3 months. The TCR library used RNA extracted from PBMCs. The sample holds a few counts of this clonotype. What it recognizes is unknown. Library construction for TCR beta used iRepertoire HTBI primers and Arm-PCR of CDR3 regions. TCRdb called the multiplex PCR reads again in MiXCR, with one record for every CDR3 protein. The sample consists of 410,000 or so distinct CDR3 sequences, about 15% of them appearing once. CDR1 is SEHNR and CDR2 is FQNEAQ in the germline V gene (reference sequence). V trimming: 1 base; J trimming: 13 bases; junction bases outside the gene matches: 7. The CDR3 spans 12 residues. The same data also went into a second study, on T cells in Graves' hyperthyroidism and ophthalmopathy. That report notes: Patients with uncontrolled infections, other autoimmune diseases, pregnancy or lactation were excluded.

Sequencing was performed on peripheral blood mononuclear cells (PBMCs), taken at new diagnosis, from a patient treated with antithyroid drugs. This chain joins TRBV7-9 and TRBJ2-7, with TRBD1 matching over 7 bases. This TCR was recovered from a woman in her twenties or thirties with Graves disease. Here the CDR3 DNA reads TGTGCCAGCAGCTTAGGGGCCAACAGGGGATACTTC. Protein product: CASSLGANRGYF.